This entry lists 14 T cell receptor beta chains sequenced from one sample in a study of vaccination effects on CD4 cells after COVID-19. These receptors' targets are unknown. With the ViraFEST assay, the study expanded antigen-specific CD4+ T cells using viral peptide pools, then sequenced them. Scientists isolated CD4+ T cells after an approximately 11-day culture period ended. Each participant was administered two doses of either the BNT162b2 or the mRNA-1273 vaccine. Profiled with immunoSEQ multiplex PCR; TCRdb holds only in-frame clones, not every one. The repertoire has around 81,000 clones, more than 60% of them found once; the top ten carry over 0.95%. The input for sequencing was CD4+ T cells from PBMCs cultured with HCoV-OC43 spike peptides, taken after COVID-19 vaccination. Subset: HCoV-OC43 spike overlapping peptide pool stimulation. The origin of the receptors is a human donor who received a COVID-19 vaccine.

This chain connects TRBV28 to TRBJ2-1; TRBD1 matches 7 bases. This CDR3 spans 16 amino acids. Trimming at V came to 6 bases and at J to 5 bases, leaving 13 bases not matched to a gene. In germline, CDR1 is MDHEN, CDR2 SYDVKM. The CDR3 DNA is TGTGCCAGCAGCCCTGATTGGGGACAGATCAACAATGAGCAGTTCTTC. Protein sequence: CASSPDWGQINNEQFF.

The V gene is TRBV24-1, the J gene TRBJ2-2; D possibly corresponds to TRBD1 (6 bases). Between the trimmed V and J ends, which lost 7 bases and 6 bases, there was a span of 14 bases. Germline lookup yields CDR1 KGHDR and CDR2 SFDVKD. The CDR3 totals 14 residues. CDR3 bases: TGTGCCACCAGCCCCCTGGGGGCGCCCGGGGAGCTGTTTTTT. It encodes CATSPLGAPGELFF.

This clone was seen more than once but under ten times. The V and J genes are TRBV19 and TRBJ2-6; TRBD1 might be the D (5 bases). Trimming took 4 bases from V and 0 from J, leaving 7 bases between them. Germline CDR1 and CDR2: LNHDA and SQIVND (reference sequence). CDR3 size: 15 residues. The CDR3 sequence is CASSRQSSGANVLTF. In DNA form, the CDR3 reads TGTGCCAGTAGTAGACAGAGCTCTGGGGCCAACGTCCTGACTTTC. Full variable domain (remainder filled in from reference TRBV19 and TRBJ2-6): DGGITQSPKYLFRKEGQNVTLSCEQNLNHDAMYWYRQDPGQGLRLIYYSQIVNDFQKGDIAEGYSVSREKKESFPLTVTSAQKNPTAFYLCASSRQSSGANVLTFGAGSRLTVL.

The chain combines TRBV30 with TRBJ2-2, with no clear D. CDR1 GTSNPN and CDR2 SVGIG come from the germline V gene (reference sequence). V was shortened by 0 bases and J by 5 bases, with 13 bases between the two germline ends. The CDR3 extends over 15 amino acids. CDR3 protein: CAWSVLDFLTGELFF. For the CDR3, the DNA is TGTGCCTGGAGTGTACTTGATTTCTTAACCGGGGAGCTGTTTTTT.

This chain connects TRBV5-1 to TRBJ1-4; D is ambiguous. From germline, CDR1 is SGHRS and CDR2 YFSETQ. The CDR3 length is 13 residues. Trimming pared 5 bases from V and 6 bases from J, leaving 11 bases between. The CDR3 sequence is CASRAGIDEKLFF. The CDR3 DNA reads as TGCGCCAGCAGAGCGGGTATTGATGAAAAACTGTTTTTT.

This clone was recorded once. The chain joins TRBV20-1 to TRBJ1-2; 7 nucleotides agree with TRBD1. V gave up 3 bases and J gave up 4 bases; unmatched junction bases: 8. From germline, CDR1 is DFQATT and CDR2 SNEGSKA (reference sequence). The CDR3 spans 14 residues. This chain's CDR3 is CSASDTGQPYGYTF. The DNA of the CDR3 is TGCAGTGCTAGTGATACGGGACAGCCCTATGGCTACACCTTC.

The genes are TRBV18 and TRBJ1-2; D unresolved. Germline-derived CDR1 and CDR2 are KGHSH and LQKENI. This CDR3 region has 12 residues. V dropped 6 bases and J dropped 6 bases, with 11 bases sitting between them. CDR3 sequence reads: CASSIGFNGYTF. The CDR3 DNA reads TGTGCCAGCTCTATTGGATTCAATGGCTACACCTTC.

The chain has TRBV12-3 or TRBV12-4 and TRBJ2-7; D call uncertain. V shed 1 base and J shed 9 bases, with 13 bases lying between them. The CDR3 totals 13 residues. CDR3 nucleotide sequence: TGTGCCAGCAGTTTAGTAGGCTCATCGGCGCAGTACGTC. Its protein product is CASSLVGSSAQYV.

The rearrangement uses TRBV18 and TRBJ2-7, with D possibly TRBD2 on 5 matching bases. The CDR3 contains 13 residues. V lost 3 bases and J lost 6, with 12 bases in between. The germline gives CDR1 KGHSH, CDR2 LQKENI. The CDR3 loop reads CASSPIEGGEQYV. In nucleotides, the CDR3 is TGTGCCAGCTCACCTATCGAGGGCGGCGAGCAGTACGTC.

The V gene is TRBV5-8, the J gene TRBJ2-7, with a tentative D call TRBD1 (5 bases). The CDR3 totals 14 residues. V lost 3 bases to trimming and J lost 4 bases, with 14 bases between them. CDR1 and CDR2 from the germline V gene are SGHTS and YDEGEE. The CDR3: CASSWLETVYEQYV. The CDR3 DNA reads TGTGCCAGCAGCTGGTTAGAGACAGTTTACGAGCAGTACGTC.

This clone appeared a single time. The V gene is TRBV30, the J gene TRBJ1-2; 9 nucleotides align to TRBD1. This CDR3 has 13 amino acids. Germline loops: CDR1 GTSNPN, CDR2 SVGIG (reference sequence). The V segment lost 3 bases and the J segment 4 bases; nucleotides outside the gene matches: 3. CDR3 nucleotide sequence: TGTGCCTGGAGGATGGACAGGGGCTATGGCTACACCTTC. Translation: CAWRMDRGYGYTF.

The CDR3 reads CASSPLGTGGNQPQHF. In nucleotides, the CDR3 is TGTGCCAGCTCACCCCTCGGGACAGGGGGAAATCAGCCCCAGCATTTT. The chain links TRBV18 to TRBJ1-5; 11 nucleotides match TRBD1. Trimming cost V 3 bases and J 4 bases; bases outside gene matches: 5. Per germline, CDR1 KGHSH and CDR2 LQKENI. This CDR3 is built from 16 residues.

This chain uses TRBV21-1 with TRBJ2-7; the D call of TRBD1 is as the table states it, not checked on the DNA. TRBV21-1 is a recognized pseudogene. The CDR3 has 14 amino acids. The CDR3 sequence is CASSQLTVAYEQYV. The CDR3 DNA is TGTGCCAGCAGCCAGCTGACAGTCGCCTACGAGCAGTACGTC.

This sequence joins TRBV6-2 or TRBV6-3 and TRBJ1-2; 9 nucleotides line up with TRBD1. Germline values: CDR1 MNHEY, CDR2 SVGEGT. V lost 5 bases and J lost 7; bases outside the gene matches: 11. The CDR3 is 15 amino acids. The CDR3 loop is CASSDGQGRAGGYTF. The CDR3 bases are TGTGCCAGCAGTGATGGACAGGGGAGGGCTGGTGGCTACACCTTC.